This TCR beta chain is drawn from a study of blood T cell repertoires in COVID-19. Looking at the study overall: COVID-19 samples collected from the United States, Italy and Spain covered acute and convalescent phases. PBMCs, B-cell-depleted T cells, or T cells provided the cDNA or gDNA that made up the material.

Germline V CDR1 and CDR2: SGHNT, YYREEE (reference sequence). Trimming cost V 6 bases and J 1 base; bases outside gene matches: 14. The CDR3 is 19 residues long. In the authors' methods: Amplification of reference gene primers provided the estimated nucleated cell counts. Sequencing was performed with immunoSEQ multiplex PCR; in TCRdb, only in-frame clones are kept and a portion is missing. For V, J and clone size, that table is used; D and trimming come from the DNA. The sample consists of approximately 100,000 clones, approximately 85% of them appearing once. The receptor was derived from a human donor in a cohort sampled during active COVID-19. The J gene is TRBJ2-6, the V gene TRBV5-4; 9 bases are shared with TRBD1. The sequencing sample was made of peripheral blood. The CDR3: CASTLYPGTGSSGANVLTF. In DNA, the CDR3 is TGTGCCAGCACCCTTTACCCCGGGACAGGGTCGTCTGGGGCCAACGTCCTGACTTTC.